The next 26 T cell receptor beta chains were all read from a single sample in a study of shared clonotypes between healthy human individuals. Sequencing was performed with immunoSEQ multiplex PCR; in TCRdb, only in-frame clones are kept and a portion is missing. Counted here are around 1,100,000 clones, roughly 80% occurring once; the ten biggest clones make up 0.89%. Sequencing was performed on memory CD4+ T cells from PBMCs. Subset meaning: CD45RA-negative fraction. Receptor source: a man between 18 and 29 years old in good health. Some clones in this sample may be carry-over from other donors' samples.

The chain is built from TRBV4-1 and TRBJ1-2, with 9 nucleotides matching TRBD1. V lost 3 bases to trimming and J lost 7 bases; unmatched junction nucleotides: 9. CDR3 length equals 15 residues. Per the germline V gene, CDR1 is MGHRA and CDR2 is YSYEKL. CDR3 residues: CASSQGTGNFRGYTF. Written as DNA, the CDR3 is TGCGCCAGCAGCCAGGGGACAGGGAACTTTCGTGGCTACACCTTC.

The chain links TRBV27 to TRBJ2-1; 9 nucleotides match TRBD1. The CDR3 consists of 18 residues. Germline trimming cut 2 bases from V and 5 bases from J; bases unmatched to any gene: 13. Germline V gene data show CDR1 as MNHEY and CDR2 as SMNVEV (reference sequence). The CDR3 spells CASSLGVIGQGTHNEQFF. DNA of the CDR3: TGTGCCAGCAGTTTAGGGGTAATTGGACAGGGGACCCACAATGAGCAGTTCTTC.

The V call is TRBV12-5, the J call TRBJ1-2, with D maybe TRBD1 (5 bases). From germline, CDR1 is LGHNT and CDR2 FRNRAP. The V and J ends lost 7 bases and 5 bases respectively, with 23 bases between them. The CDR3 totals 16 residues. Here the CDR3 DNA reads TGTGCTAGTGCCCCGGGACCGGGAAGTAGTGGGTATGGCTACACCTTC. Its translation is CASAPGPGSSGYGYTF.

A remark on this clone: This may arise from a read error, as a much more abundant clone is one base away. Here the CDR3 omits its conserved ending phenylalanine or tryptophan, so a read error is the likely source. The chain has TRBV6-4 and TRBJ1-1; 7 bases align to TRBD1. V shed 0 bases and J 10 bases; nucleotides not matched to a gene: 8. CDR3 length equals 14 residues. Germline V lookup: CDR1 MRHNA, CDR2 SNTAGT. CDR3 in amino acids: CASSDSIETGRAFL. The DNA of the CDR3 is TGTGCCAGCAGTGACTCGATTGAGACAGGGAGAGCTTTCCTT.

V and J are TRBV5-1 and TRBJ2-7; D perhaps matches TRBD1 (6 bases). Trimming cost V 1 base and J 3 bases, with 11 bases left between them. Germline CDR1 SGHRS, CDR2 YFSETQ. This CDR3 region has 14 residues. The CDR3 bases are TGCGCCAGCAGCTTGACAGGGAATAGCTACGAGCAGTACTTC. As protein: CASSLTGNSYEQYF.

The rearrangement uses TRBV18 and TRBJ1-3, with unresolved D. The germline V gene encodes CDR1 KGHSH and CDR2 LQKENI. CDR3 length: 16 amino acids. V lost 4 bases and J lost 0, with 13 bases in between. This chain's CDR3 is CASSLTLQSSGNTIYF. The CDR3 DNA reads TGTGCCAGCTCACTCACCCTACAGAGCTCTGGAAACACCATATATTTT.

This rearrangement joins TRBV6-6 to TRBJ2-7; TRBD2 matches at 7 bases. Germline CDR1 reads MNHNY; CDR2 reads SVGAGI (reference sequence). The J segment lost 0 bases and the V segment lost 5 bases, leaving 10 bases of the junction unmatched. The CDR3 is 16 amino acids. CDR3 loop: CASSVATSANSYEQYF. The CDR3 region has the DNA TGTGCCAGCAGTGTCGCCACTAGCGCCAACTCCTACGAGCAGTACTTC.

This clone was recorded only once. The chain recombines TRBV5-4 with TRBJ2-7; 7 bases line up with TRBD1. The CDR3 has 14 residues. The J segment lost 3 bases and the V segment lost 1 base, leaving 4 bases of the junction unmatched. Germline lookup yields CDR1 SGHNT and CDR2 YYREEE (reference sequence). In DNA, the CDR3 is TGTGCCAGCAGCTTGCCGGCAGGGGGCTACGAGCAGTACTTC. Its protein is CASSLPAGGYEQYF.

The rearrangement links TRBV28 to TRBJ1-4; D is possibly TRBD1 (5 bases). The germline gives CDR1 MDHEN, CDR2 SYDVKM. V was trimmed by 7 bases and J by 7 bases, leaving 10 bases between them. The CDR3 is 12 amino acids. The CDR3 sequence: CASTPGGEKLFF. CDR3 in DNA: TGTGCCAGCACTCCCGGGGGTGAAAAACTGTTTTTT.

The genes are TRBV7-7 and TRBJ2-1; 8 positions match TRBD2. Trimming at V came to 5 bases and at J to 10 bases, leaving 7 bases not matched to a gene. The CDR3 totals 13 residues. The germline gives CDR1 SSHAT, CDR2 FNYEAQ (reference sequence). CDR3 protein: CASSTRGGWEQFF. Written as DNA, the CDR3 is TGTGCCAGCAGCACCCGCGGGGGGTGGGAGCAGTTCTTC.

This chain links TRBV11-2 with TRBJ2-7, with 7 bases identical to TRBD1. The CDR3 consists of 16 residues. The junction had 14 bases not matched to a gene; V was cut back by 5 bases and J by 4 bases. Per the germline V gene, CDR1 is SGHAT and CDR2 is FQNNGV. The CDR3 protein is CASSTYRGRTQYEQYF. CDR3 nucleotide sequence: TGTGCCAGCAGCACCTACAGGGGCCGAACCCAATACGAGCAGTACTTC.

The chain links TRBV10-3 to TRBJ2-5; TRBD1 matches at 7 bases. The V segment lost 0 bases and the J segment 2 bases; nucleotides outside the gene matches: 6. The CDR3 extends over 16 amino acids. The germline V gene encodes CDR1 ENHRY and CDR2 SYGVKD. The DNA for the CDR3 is TGTGCCATCAGTGAGTCGGCGACAGGGCAGCAAGAGACCCAGTACTTC. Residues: CAISESATGQQETQYF.

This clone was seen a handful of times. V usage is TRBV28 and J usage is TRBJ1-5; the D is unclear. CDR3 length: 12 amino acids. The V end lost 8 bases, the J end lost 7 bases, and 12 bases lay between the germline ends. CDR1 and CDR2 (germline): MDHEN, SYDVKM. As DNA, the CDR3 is TGTGCCAGCGGCATTAACGGCCAGCCCCAGCATTTT. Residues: CASGINGQPQHF.

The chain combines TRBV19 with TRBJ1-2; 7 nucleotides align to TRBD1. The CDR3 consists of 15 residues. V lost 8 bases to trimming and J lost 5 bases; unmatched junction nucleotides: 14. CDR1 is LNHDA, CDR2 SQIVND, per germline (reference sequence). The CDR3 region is CASLKPGQNFYGYTF. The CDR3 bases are TGTGCCAGTCTGAAACCGGGACAGAATTTTTATGGCTACACCTTC.

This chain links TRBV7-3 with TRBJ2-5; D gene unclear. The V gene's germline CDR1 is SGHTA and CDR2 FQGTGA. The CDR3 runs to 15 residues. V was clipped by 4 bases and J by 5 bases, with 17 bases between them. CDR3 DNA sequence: TGTGCCAGCAGCTCCGACCACCAGCGATGGGAGACCCAGTACTTC. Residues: CASSSDHQRWETQYF.

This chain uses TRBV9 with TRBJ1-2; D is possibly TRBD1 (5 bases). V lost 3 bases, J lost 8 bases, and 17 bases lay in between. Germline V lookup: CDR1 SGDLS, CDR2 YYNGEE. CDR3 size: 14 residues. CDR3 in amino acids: CASSGAWDLGGYTF. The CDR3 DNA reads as TGTGCCAGCAGCGGCGCCTGGGACCTGGGCGGCTACACCTTC.

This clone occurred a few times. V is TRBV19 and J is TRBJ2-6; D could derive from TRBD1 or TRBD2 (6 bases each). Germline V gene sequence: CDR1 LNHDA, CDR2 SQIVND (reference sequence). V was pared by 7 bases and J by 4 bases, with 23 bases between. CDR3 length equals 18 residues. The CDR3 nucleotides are TGTGCCAGTACCGCCCCTCGTGGTGGGGGGCCCGGGGCCAACGTCCTGACTTTC. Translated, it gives CASTAPRGGGPGANVLTF.

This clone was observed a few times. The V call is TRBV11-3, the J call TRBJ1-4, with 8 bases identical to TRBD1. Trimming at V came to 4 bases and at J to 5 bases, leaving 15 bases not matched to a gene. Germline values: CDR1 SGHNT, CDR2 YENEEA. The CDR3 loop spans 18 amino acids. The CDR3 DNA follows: TGTGCCAGCAGCTCCCGCTACCTGCAGGGGGCGTGGAATGAAAAACTGTTTTTT. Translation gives CASSSRYLQGAWNEKLFF.

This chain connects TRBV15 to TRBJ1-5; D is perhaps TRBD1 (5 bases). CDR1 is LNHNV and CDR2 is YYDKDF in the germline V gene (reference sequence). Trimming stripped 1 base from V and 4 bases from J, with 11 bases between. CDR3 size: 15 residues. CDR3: CATSRGGDGNQPQHF. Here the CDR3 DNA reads TGTGCCACCAGCAGAGGTGGGGACGGAAATCAGCCCCAGCATTTT.

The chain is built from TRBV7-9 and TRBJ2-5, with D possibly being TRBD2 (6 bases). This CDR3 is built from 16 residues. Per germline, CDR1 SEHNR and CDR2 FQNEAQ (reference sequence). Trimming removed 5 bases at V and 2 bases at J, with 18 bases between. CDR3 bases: TGTGCCAGCAGCCATCTTGAGCTAGCGCGGCAAGAGACCCAGTACTTC. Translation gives CASSHLELARQETQYF.

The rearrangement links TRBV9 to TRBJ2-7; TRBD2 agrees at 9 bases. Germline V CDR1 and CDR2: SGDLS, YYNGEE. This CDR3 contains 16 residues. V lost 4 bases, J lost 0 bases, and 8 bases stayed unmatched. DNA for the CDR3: TGTGCCAGCAGCACCGGATTTAGCGGGAGCTCCTACGAGCAGTACTTC. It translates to CASSTGFSGSSYEQYF.

The chain's CDR3 is CASSFGGRNNQPQHF. Here the CDR3 DNA reads TGTGCCAGCAGCTTCGGGGGGCGCAACAATCAGCCCCAGCATTTT. This chain links TRBV7-3 with TRBJ1-5, with D possibly matching TRBD1 (6 bases). The CDR3 is 15 residues long. Per germline, CDR1 SGHTA and CDR2 FQGTGA. Trimming removed 3 bases at V and 3 bases at J, with 12 bases between.

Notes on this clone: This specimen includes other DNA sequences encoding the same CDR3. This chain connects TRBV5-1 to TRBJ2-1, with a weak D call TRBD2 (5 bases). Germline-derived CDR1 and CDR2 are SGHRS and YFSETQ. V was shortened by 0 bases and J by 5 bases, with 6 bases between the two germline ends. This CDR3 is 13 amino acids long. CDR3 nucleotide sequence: TGCGCCAGCAGCTTGGGAGGGCACAATGAGCAGTTCTTC. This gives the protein CASSLGGHNEQFF.

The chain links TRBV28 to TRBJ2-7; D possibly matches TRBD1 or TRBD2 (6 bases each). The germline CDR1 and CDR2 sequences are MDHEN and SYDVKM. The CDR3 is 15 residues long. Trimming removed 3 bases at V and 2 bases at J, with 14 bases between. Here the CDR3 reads CASSFGGGGPYEQYF. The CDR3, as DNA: TGTGCCAGCAGTTTCGGGGGCGGCGGACCCTACGAGCAGTACTTC.

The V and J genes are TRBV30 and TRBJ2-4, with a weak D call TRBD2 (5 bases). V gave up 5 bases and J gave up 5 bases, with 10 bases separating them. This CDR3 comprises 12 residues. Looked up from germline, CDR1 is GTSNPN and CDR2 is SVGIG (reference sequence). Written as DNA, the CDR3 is TGTGCCTGGGGACTGGACCAAAACATTCAGTACTTC. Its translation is CAWGLDQNIQYF.

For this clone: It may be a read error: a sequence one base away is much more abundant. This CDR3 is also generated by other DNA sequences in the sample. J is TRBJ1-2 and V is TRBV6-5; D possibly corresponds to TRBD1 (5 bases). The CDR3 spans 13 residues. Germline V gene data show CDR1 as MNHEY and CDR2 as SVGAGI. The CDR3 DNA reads TGCGCCAGCCAAAGGGGTTCTACGGACGGCTACACCTTC. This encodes CASQRGSTDGYTF.